The 18 T cell receptor beta chains below all came from one sample that was sequenced in a study of T-cell memory formation after mild COVID-19. One entry per CDR3 protein, called by TCRdb with MiXCR from the 5' RACE reads. The sample holds about 140,000 distinct CDR3 sequences, 11% to 15% seen once. The sample taken for sequencing was PBMCs or a T cell subset sorted from them (not recorded which). These receptor sequences come from an adult woman who had mild COVID-19 (a few samples of this study predate the infection). Cell type and time point are not known.

This clonotype was observed many times. The chain recombines TRBV12-3 or TRBV12-4 with TRBJ2-1; 7 bases align to TRBD1. The CDR3 covers 15 residues. With V trimmed by 6 bases and J by 4 bases, 9 bases remained unmatched. The CDR3 DNA reads as TGTGCCAGCAGCCCACCGACAGGGATGTACAATGAGCAGTTCTTC. Translation: CASSPPTGMYNEQFF.

The chain carries TRBV7-9 and TRBJ2-2, with D unclear. This CDR3 is built from 13 residues. V was shortened by 4 bases and J by 2 bases, with 5 bases between the two germline ends. Germline V gene sequence: CDR1 SEHNR, CDR2 FQNEAQ (reference sequence). The CDR3 DNA sequence: TGTGCCAGCAGCTATCTTAACACCGGGGAGCTGTTTTTT. It translates to CASSYLNTGELFF.

J is TRBJ2-3 and V is TRBV6-5, with TRBD2 identical over 8 bases. Germline V gene data show CDR1 as MNHEY and CDR2 as SVGAGI. The V gene end was trimmed by 0 bases and the J gene end by 4 bases; junction bases not matched to a gene: 3. The CDR3 sequence is 15 residues long. CDR3 protein: CASSYSDSGADTQYF. DNA for the CDR3: TGTGCCAGCAGTTACTCGGATAGCGGGGCAGATACGCAGTATTTT.

The V and J genes are TRBV5-4 and TRBJ2-2, with D possibly matching TRBD2 (5 bases). The CDR3 runs to 14 residues. The germline V gene has CDR1 SGHNT and CDR2 YYREEE (reference sequence). V was pared by 2 bases and J by 1 base, with 6 bases between. Here the CDR3 DNA reads TGTGCCAGCAGCTTCGGACTGAACACCGGGGAGCTGTTTTTT. Amino acids: CASSFGLNTGELFF.

The gene calls are TRBV12-5 and TRBJ2-7, with TRBD2 matching over 8 bases. The CDR3 is made up of 14 amino acids. Losses at the gene ends were 6 bases for V and 3 bases for J; bases not matched to a gene: 7. Per germline, CDR1 LGHNT and CDR2 FRNRAP. Written as DNA, the CDR3 is TGTGCTAGTGGGGCGAGCGGGAGTCTCTACGAGCAGTACTTC. This gives the protein CASGASGSLYEQYF. The whole variable domain, filled in from reference TRBV12-5 and TRBJ2-7, reads DARVTQTPRHKVTEMGQEVTMRCQPILGHNTVFWYRQTMMQGLELLAYFRNRAPLDDSGMPKDRFSAEMPDATLATLKIQPSEPRDSAVYFCASGASGSLYEQYFGPGTRLTVT.

The chain combines TRBV4-3 with TRBJ2-7, with 10 bases that match TRBD1. Germline V CDR1 and CDR2: LGHNA, YSLEER. The CDR3 loop spans 13 amino acids. V lost 11 bases to trimming and J lost 0 bases; unmatched junction nucleotides: 4. DNA of the CDR3: TGCGCCTCCGGGGACAGGGGCTCCTACGAGCAGTACTTC. This codes for CASGDRGSYEQYF.

The J gene is TRBJ1-4, the V gene TRBV9; no reliable D call. In germline, CDR1 is SGDLS, CDR2 YYNGEE. Trimming removed 0 bases at V and 6 bases at J, with 12 bases between. The CDR3 spans 15 residues. The CDR3 sequence: CASSVGGRLDEKLFF. CDR3 in DNA: TGTGCCAGCAGCGTAGGAGGGAGATTAGATGAAAAACTGTTTTTT.

V is TRBV10-2 and J is TRBJ1-1; D possibly corresponds to TRBD1 (5 bases). The V gene lost 2 bases and the J gene lost 1 base, with 8 bases spanning the gap. Germline lookup yields CDR1 WSHSY and CDR2 SAAADI. The length of the CDR3 is 14 residues. In nucleotides, the CDR3 is TGCGCCAGCAGTGAGGACAGATCGAACACTGAAGCTTTCTTT. This encodes CASSEDRSNTEAFF.

The chain joins TRBV9 to TRBJ1-1, with 10 bases aligning to TRBD1. Germline values: CDR1 SGDLS, CDR2 YYNGEE. This CDR3 spans 15 amino acids. Trimming removed 1 base from V and 8 bases from J; junction bases left unmatched: 8. The CDR3 spells CASSVNEGTGAEAFF. The CDR3 nucleotides read TGTGCCAGCAGCGTAAACGAAGGGACAGGGGCAGAAGCTTTCTTT. The whole variable domain, remainder taken from reference TRBV9 and TRBJ1-1, is DSGVTQTPKHLITATGQRVTLRCSPRSGDLSVYWYQQSLDQGLQFLIQYYNGEERAKGNILERFSAQQFPDLHSELNLSSLELGDSALYFCASSVNEGTGAEAFFGQGTRLTVV.

The chain combines TRBV12-3 or TRBV12-4 with TRBJ2-4; D possibly uses TRBD1 or TRBD2 (5 bases each). The CDR3 sequence is 15 residues long. Trimming removed 4 bases from V and 6 bases from J, with 16 bases in between. The CDR3 nucleotides are TGTGCCAGCAGTTCCCGCCGGGACCCCTTAAACATTCAGTACTTC. Translated, it gives CASSSRRDPLNIQYF.

The rearrangement joins TRBV4-1 to TRBJ2-5; D unresolved. V dropped 4 bases and J dropped 2 bases, with 8 bases sitting between them. Germline CDR1 reads MGHRA; CDR2 reads YSYEKL. The CDR3 is 13 residues long. The CDR3 DNA follows: TGCGCCAGCAGCCGTGTGGGTCAAGAGACCCAGTACTTC. Encoded protein: CASSRVGQETQYF.

A few counts support this clonotype. The chain is built from TRBV25-1 and TRBJ2-1; tentatively, D is TRBD1 or TRBD2 (5 bases each). Per the germline V gene, CDR1 is MGHDK and CDR2 is SYGVNS. V lost 0 bases, J lost 11 bases, and 8 bases lay in between. CDR3 length: 12 residues. Here the CDR3 DNA reads TGTGCCAGCAGTGAATATTGGGGGAAGCAGTTCTTC. This encodes CASSEYWGKQFF.

The DNA for the CDR3 is TGTGCCAGCAGCCAAAAGGTGGGGGGGGAGCAGTTCTTC. This encodes CASSQKVGGEQFF. The chain employs TRBV4-2 and TRBJ2-1; 7 bases align to TRBD2. There are 13 residues in the CDR3. The germline gives CDR1 LGHNA, CDR2 YNFKEQ. The junction had 5 bases not matched to a gene; V was cut back by 2 bases and J by 10 bases.

This clonotype was seen a few times. The genes are TRBV19 and TRBJ2-1; D might be TRBD1 (6 bases). The V end was cut by 5 bases, the J end by 6 bases, with 11 bases between. There are 13 residues in the CDR3. Per the germline V gene, CDR1 is LNHDA and CDR2 is SQIVND (reference sequence). CDR3 nucleotides: TGTGCCAGTAGTGGGACACATAGCAATGAGCAGTTCTTC. Protein sequence: CASSGTHSNEQFF.

This clonotype was detected only a few times. The CDR3 region has the DNA TGCGCCAGCAGCCAATCCTTCCCTACTAGCGGGGGGGGCACAGATACGCAGTATTTT. Protein: CASSQSFPTSGGGTDTQYF. The chain uses TRBV4-1 and TRBJ2-3; the match to TRBD2 covers 13 bases. CDR1 is MGHRA, CDR2 YSYEKL, per germline. The ends lost 2 bases at V and 1 base at J; junction bases unmatched: 9. The CDR3 runs 19 residues.

This clonotype was seen more than once but under ten times. The V and J genes are TRBV20-1 and TRBJ1-2; D remains unclear. The V end was cut by 6 bases, the J end by 0 bases, with 14 bases between. Per germline, CDR1 DFQATT and CDR2 SNEGSKA (reference sequence). The length of the CDR3 is 14 residues. The DNA of the CDR3 is TGCAGTGCGCCGATCGAACAAGCTAACTATGGCTACACCTTC. Translation: CSAPIEQANYGYTF.

This chain joins TRBV27 and TRBJ1-5; 7 positions match TRBD1. There are 17 residues in the CDR3. CDR1 MNHEY and CDR2 SMNVEV come from the germline V gene (reference sequence). The J segment lost 1 base and the V segment lost 5 bases, leaving 11 bases of the junction unmatched. Written as DNA, the CDR3 is TGTGCCAGCAGTCTTATTGGGACAGATCTAAGCAATCAGCCCCAGCATTTT. Translation gives CASSLIGTDLSNQPQHF.

This clonotype showed up just a few times. The V gene is TRBV27, the J gene TRBJ2-2, with 7 bases fitting TRBD2. The CDR3 has 14 amino acids. V dropped 7 bases and J dropped 4; count of bases not matched to a gene: 6. CDR1 is MNHEY, CDR2 SMNVEV, per germline (reference sequence). The CDR3 sequence is CASKTLASTGELFF. As DNA, the CDR3 is TGTGCCAGCAAGACACTAGCGTCCACCGGGGAGCTGTTTTTT.